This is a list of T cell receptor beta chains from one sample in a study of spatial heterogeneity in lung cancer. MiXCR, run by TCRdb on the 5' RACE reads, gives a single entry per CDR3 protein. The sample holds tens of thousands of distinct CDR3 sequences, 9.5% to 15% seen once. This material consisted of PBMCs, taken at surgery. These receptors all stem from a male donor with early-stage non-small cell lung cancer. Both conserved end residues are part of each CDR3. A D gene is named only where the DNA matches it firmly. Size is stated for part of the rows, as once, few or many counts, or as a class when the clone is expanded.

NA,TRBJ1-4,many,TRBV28,CASRQGTNEKLFF,TGTGCCAGCAGGCAGGGGACTAATGAAAAACTGTTTTTT
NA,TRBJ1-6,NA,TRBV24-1,CATSDAGHNSPLHF,TGTGCCACCAGTGATGCGGGACATAATTCACCCCTCCACTTT
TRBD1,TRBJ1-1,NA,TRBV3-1,CASSLGQAQPSRAFF,TGTGCCAGCAGCCTCGGACAGGCTCAACCATCGAGGGCTTTCTTT
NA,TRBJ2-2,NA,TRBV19,CASKSGSANTGELFF,TGTGCCAGTAAATCCGGCAGCGCGAACACCGGGGAGCTGTTTTTT
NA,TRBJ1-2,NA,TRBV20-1,CSAPVGTSYGYTF,TGCAGTGCTCCCGTGGGGACATCCTATGGCTACACCTTC
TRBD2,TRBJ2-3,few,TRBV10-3,CAISAGTSGRSDTQYF,TGTGCCATCAGTGCTGGGACTAGCGGGAGGTCAGATACGCAGTATTTT
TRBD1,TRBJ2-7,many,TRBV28,CATSTGIYEQYF,TGTGCCACCTCGACAGGGATCTACGAGCAGTACTTC
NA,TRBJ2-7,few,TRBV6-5,CASSDTPANYEQYF,TGTGCCAGCAGCGATACGCCCGCTAACTACGAGCAGTACTTC
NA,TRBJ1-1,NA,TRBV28,CASSLPPGEAMNTEAFF,TGTGCCAGCAGTTTACCTCCGGGGGAAGCCATGAACACTGAAGCTTTCTTT
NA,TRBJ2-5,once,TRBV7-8,CASSVGQAGPQETQYF,TGTGCCAGCAGCGTGGGACAAGCGGGGCCTCAAGAGACCCAGTACTTC
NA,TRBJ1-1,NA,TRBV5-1,CASSLEGNLLGTEAFF,TGCGCCAGCAGCTTGGAGGGAAACCTTTTGGGTACTGAAGCTTTCTTT
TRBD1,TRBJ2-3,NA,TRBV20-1,CSAAGQGVSEDTQYF,TGCAGTGCGGCGGGACAGGGGGTTTCGGAAGATACGCAGTATTTT
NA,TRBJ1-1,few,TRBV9,CASSRAAEMNTEAFF,TGTGCCAGCAGCCGAGCCGCAGAGATGAACACTGAAGCTTTCTTT
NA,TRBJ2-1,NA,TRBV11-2,CASSLDLHNEQFF,TGTGCCAGCAGCTTAGATCTCCATAATGAGCAGTTCTTC
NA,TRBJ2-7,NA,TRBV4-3,CASSQESSGYEQYF,TGCGCCAGCAGCCAAGAATCATCGGGATACGAGCAGTACTTC
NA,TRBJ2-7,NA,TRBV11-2,CASSRGTETYEQYF,TGTGCCAGCAGCCGCGGGACAGAAACCTACGAGCAGTACTTC
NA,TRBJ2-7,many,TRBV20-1,CSGDRPDGQYF,TGCAGTGGAGACAGGCCCGACGGGCAGTACTTC
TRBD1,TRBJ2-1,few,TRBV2,CASRRDRSEVYNEQFF,TGTGCCAGCAGAAGGGACAGGTCTGAAGTCTACAATGAGCAGTTCTTC
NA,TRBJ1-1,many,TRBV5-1,CASSPVWGGMNTEAFF,TGCGCCAGCAGTCCCGTCTGGGGAGGAATGAACACTGAAGCTTTCTTT
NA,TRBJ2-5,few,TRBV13,CASTWGTSMATQETQYF,TGTGCCAGCACCTGGGGGACGTCCATGGCCACTCAAGAGACCCAGTACTTC
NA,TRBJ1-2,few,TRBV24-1,CATSDRGRYGYTF,TGTGCCACCAGTGACCGTGGACGTTATGGCTACACCTTC
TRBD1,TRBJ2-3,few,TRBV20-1,CSARGTGFTDTQYF,TGCAGTGCTAGGGGGACAGGGTTCACAGATACGCAGTATTTT
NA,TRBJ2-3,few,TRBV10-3,CAISALLGTPRGTDTQYF,TGTGCCATCAGTGCACTGTTAGGGACACCTCGCGGCACAGATACGCAGTATTTT
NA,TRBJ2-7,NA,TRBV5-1,CASSFGVGIGKDEQYF,TGCGCCAGCAGCTTCGGGGTTGGCATTGGTAAGGACGAGCAGTACTTC
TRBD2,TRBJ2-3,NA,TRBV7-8,CASSSGLVGDTQYF,TGTGCCAGCAGCTCAGGACTAGTGGGAGATACGCAGTATTTT
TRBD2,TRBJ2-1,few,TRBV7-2,CASSRTSVYNEQFF,TGTGCCAGCAGCCGGACTAGCGTCTACAATGAGCAGTTCTTC
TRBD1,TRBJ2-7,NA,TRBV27,CASSFSGTGLYEQYF,TGTGCCAGCAGTTTTTCCGGGACAGGACTCTACGAGCAGTACTTC
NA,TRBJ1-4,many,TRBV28,CAIGGGGEKLFF,TGTGCCATTGGCGGAGGGGGTGAAAAACTGTTTTTT
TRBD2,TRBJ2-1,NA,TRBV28,CASSFSGSKNEQFF,TGTGCCAGCAGTTTTAGCGGGAGTAAAAATGAGCAGTTCTTC
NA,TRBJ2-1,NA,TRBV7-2,CASSLDSLTYNEQFF,TGTGCCAGCAGCCTAGACAGCCTTACCTACAATGAGCAGTTCTTC
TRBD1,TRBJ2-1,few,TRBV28,CASSLAGGVVNEQFF,TGTGCCAGCAGTTTGGCAGGGGGCGTAGTGAATGAGCAGTTCTTC
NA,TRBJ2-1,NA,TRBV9,CASSVLPPLDLYNEQFF,TGTGCCAGCAGCGTACTCCCCCCACTAGACCTCTACAATGAGCAGTTCTTC
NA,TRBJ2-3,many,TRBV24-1,CATSRRTDTQYF,TGTGCCACCAGTCGCCGCACAGATACGCAGTATTTT
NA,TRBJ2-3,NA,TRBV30,CAWSVLAASTDTQYF,TGTGCCTGGAGTGTACTGGCAGCTAGCACAGATACGCAGTATTTT
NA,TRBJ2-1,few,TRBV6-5,CASSYSIGTSYNEQFF,TGTGCCAGCAGTTACTCGATTGGGACCTCCTACAATGAGCAGTTCTTC
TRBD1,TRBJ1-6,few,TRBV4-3,CASSQEGTGGSPLHF,TGCGCCAGCAGCCAAGAAGGGACAGGGGGCTCACCCCTCCACTTT
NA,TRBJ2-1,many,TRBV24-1,CATDTGVSDNEQFF,TGTGCCACCGACACGGGAGTTTCAGACAATGAGCAGTTCTTC
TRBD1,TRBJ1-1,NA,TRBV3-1,CASRRTTGGSAEAFF,TGTGCCAGCAGAAGAACGACAGGGGGGAGCGCTGAAGCTTTCTTT
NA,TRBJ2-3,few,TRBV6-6,CASMEGGADTQYF,TGTGCCTCCATGGAGGGTGGGGCAGATACGCAGTATTTT
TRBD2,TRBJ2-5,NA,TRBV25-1,CASSRTSGPRTQYF,TGTGCCAGCAGTAGGACTAGCGGTCCGCGAACCCAGTACTTC
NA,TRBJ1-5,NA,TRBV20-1,CSASTGDQPQHF,TGCAGTGCTTCGACAGGAGATCAGCCCCAGCATTTT
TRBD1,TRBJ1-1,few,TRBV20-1,CSASNRGSYTEAFF,TGCAGTGCTAGTAACAGGGGGAGTTACACTGAAGCTTTCTTT
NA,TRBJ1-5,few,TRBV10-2,CASSERDTRRDQPQHF,TGCGCCAGCAGTGAGCGGGACACTCGACGGGATCAGCCCCAGCATTTT
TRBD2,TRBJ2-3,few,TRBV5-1,CASSFPWDAGTSGGGTDTQYF,TGCGCCAGCAGCTTCCCTTGGGACGCCGGGACTAGCGGGGGGGGCACAGATACGCAGTATTTT
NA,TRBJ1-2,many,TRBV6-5,CASSSSGDGYTF,TGTGCCAGCAGTTCGTCAGGGGATGGCTACACCTTC
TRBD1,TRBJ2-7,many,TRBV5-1,CASSSGQGSPYEQYF,TGCGCCAGCAGCTCGGGACAGGGCTCCCCCTACGAGCAGTACTTC
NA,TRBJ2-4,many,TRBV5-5,CASSLYRGVDIQYF,TGTGCCAGCAGCTTGTACCGGGGCGTGGACATTCAGTACTTC
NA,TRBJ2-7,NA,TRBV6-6,CASSYGTTTYEQYF,TGTGCCAGCAGTTACGGGACAACTACCTACGAGCAGTACTTC
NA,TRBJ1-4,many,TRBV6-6,CASTPGGVEREKLFF,TGTGCCAGCACCCCAGGAGGGGTAGAACGTGAAAAACTGTTTTTT
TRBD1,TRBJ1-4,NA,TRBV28,CASSFRTGDWEKLFF,TGTGCCAGCAGTTTTAGGACAGGGGATTGGGAAAAACTGTTTTTT
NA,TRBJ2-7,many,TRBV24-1,CATSDLSSDEQYF,TGTGCCACCAGTGATCTAAGCTCGGACGAGCAGTACTTC
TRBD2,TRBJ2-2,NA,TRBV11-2,CASRGLAGVNTGELFF,TGTGCCAGCAGAGGACTAGCGGGAGTGAACACCGGGGAGCTGTTTTTT
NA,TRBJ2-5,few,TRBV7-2,CASSLQFVPTETQYF,TGTGCCAGCAGCCTACAATTCGTCCCTACGGAGACCCAGTACTTC
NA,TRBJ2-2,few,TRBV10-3,CAISPAGELFF,TGTGCCATCAGCCCCGCCGGGGAGCTGTTTTTT